Sequencing of this T cell receptor (beta chain) was carried out in a study of blood T cells in healthy people across ages. Overall study findings and caveats: With age, beta diversity per million T cells declined roughly linearly, significantly by approximately 41. Unsorted PBMCs prevented conclusive naive versus antigen-experienced comparison.

Germline V gene lookup returns CDR1 DFQATT and CDR2 SNEGSKA (reference sequence). The junction had 2 bases not matched to a gene; V was cut back by 6 bases and J by 0 bases. The CDR3 sequence is 14 residues long. A sample-barcoded 5' primer and a J-beta primer mix were used in a second PCR of roughly 7 to 11 cycles. Every molecule of cDNA carried a tag from a template-switch adaptor with 12 random nucleotides. Each of the samples gave a minimum of 2.5 million paired-end reads that contained CDR3. MiXCR was run by TCRdb on the 5' RACE reads, yielding one entry per CDR3 protein. The data hold about a million distinct CDR3 sequences, with just over 50% observed a single time. Concerning this clonotype: Its cognate antigen is unknown.

The gene calls are TRBV20-1 and TRBJ2-2; 9 bases map to TRBD2. Sequenced input: blood. The sequence came from an older woman in good health. CDR3 in amino acids: CSASSGANTGELFF. Written as DNA, the CDR3 is TGCAGTGCCTCTAGCGGGGCGAACACCGGGGAGCTGTTTTTT.